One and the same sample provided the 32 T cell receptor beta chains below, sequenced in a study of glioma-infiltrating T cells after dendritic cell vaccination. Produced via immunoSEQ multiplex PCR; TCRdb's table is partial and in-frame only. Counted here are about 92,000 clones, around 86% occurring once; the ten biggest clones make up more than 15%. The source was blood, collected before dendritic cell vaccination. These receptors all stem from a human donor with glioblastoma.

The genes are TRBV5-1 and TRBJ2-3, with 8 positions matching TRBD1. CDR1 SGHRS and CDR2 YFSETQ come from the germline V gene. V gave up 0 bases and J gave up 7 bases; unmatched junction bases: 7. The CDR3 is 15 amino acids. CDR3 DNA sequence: TGCGCCAGCAGCTTGGCCGGGCAGGGGGCTAATACGCAGTATTTT. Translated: CASSLAGQGANTQYF.

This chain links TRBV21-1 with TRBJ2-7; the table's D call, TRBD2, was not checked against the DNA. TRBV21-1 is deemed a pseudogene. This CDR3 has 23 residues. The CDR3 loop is CASSKSPVGGRSDGPTRAEGEYF. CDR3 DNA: TGTGCCAGCAGCAAAAGCCCGGTCGGGGGGCGTAGTGACGGACCGACGAGAGCTGAGGGAGAGTACTTC.

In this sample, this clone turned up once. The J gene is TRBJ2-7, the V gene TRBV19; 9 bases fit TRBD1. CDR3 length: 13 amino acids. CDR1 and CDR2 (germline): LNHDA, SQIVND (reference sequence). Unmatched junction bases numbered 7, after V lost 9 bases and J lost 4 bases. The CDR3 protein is CASSGTGIYEQYF. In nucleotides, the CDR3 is TGTGCCAGCTCCGGGACAGGGATTTACGAGCAGTACTTC. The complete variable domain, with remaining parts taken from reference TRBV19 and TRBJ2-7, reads DGGITQSPKYLFRKEGQNVTLSCEQNLNHDAMYWYRQDPGQGLRLIYYSQIVNDFQKGDIAEGYSVSREKKESFPLTVTSAQKNPTAFYLCASSGTGIYEQYFGPGTRLTVT.

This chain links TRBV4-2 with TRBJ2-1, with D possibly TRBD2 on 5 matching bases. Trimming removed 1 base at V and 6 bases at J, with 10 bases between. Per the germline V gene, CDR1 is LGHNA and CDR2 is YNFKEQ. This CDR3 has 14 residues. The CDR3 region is CASSQAGDSNEQFF. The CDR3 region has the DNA TGTGCCAGCAGCCAAGCCGGGGATTCCAATGAGCAGTTCTTC.

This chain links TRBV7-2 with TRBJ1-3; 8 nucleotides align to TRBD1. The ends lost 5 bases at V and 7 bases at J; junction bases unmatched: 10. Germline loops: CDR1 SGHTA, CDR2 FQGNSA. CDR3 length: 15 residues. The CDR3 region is CASSPRQGMGNTIYF. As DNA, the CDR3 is TGTGCCAGCAGCCCCAGACAGGGGATGGGGAACACCATATATTTT.

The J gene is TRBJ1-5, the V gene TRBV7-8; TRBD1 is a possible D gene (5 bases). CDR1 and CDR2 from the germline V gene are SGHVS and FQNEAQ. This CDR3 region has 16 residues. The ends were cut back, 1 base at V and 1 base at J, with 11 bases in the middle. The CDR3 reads CASSLVGGMSNQPQHF. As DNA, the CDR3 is TGTGCCAGCAGCTTAGTTGGGGGGATGAGCAATCAGCCCCAGCATTTT.

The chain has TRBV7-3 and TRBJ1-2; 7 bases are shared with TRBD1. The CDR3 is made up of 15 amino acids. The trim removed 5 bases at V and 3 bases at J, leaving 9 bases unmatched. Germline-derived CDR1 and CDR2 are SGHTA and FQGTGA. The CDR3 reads CASSRPIDRDYGYTF. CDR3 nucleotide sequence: TGTGCCAGCAGCCGACCGATCGACAGGGACTATGGCTACACCTTC. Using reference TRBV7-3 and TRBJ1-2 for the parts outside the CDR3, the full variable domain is GAGVSQTPSNKVTEKGKYVELRCDPISGHTALYWYRQSLGQGPEFLIYFQGTGAADDSGLPNDRFFAVRPEGSVSTLKIQRTERGDSAVYLCASSRPIDRDYGYTFGSGTRLTVV.

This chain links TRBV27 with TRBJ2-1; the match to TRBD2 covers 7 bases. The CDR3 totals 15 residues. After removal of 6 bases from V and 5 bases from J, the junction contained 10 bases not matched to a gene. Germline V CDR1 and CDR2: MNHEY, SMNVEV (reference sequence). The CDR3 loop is CASRQVLAANNEQFF. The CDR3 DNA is TGTGCCAGCAGACAAGTTCTAGCGGCTAACAATGAGCAGTTCTTC.

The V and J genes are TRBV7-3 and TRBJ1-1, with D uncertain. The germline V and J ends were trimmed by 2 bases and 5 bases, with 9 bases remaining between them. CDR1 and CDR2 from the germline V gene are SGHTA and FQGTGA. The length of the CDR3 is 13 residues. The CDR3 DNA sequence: TGTGCCAGCAGCTTATTTGGCGGAACTGAAGCTTTCTTT. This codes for CASSLFGGTEAFF.

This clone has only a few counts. CDR3 sequence reads: CASSFGQVYGYTF. DNA of the CDR3: TGTGCCAGCAGCTTTGGGCAGGTCTATGGCTACACCTTC. The chain carries TRBV7-9 and TRBJ1-2; D unresolved. Germline loops: CDR1 SEHNR, CDR2 FQNEAQ (reference sequence). V shed 3 bases and J shed 4 bases, with 9 bases lying between them. The CDR3 totals 13 residues.

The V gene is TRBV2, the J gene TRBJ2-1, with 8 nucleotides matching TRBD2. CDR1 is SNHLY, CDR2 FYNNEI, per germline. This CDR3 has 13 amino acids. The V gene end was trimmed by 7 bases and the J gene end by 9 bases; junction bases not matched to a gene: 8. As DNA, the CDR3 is TGTGCCAGCAAGGAGCGGGAGCTCGGTGAGCAGTTCTTC. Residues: CASKERELGEQFF.

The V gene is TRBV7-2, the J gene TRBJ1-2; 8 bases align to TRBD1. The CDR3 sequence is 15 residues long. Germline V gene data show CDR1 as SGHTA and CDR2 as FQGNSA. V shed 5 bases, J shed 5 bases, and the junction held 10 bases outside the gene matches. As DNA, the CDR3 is TGTGCCAGCAGCCCGAGGACAGGGTCCGTTTATGGCTACACCTTC. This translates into CASSPRTGSVYGYTF.

This CDR3 reads CASSPRGSYNEQFF. The CDR3 DNA is TGTGCCAGCAGTCCCAGGGGATCGTACAATGAGCAGTTCTTC. The chain recombines TRBV6-6 with TRBJ2-1; D is perhaps TRBD1 (6 bases). Trimming removed 5 bases from V and 4 bases from J, with 12 bases in between. The CDR3 totals 14 residues. CDR1 is MNHNY and CDR2 is SVGAGI in the germline V gene (reference sequence).

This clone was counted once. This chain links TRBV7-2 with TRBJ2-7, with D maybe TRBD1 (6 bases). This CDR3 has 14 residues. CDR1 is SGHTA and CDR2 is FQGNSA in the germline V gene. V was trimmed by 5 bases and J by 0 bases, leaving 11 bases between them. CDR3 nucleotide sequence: TGTGCCAGCAGCCCGTCACAGGGCTCCTACGAGCAGTACTTC. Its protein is CASSPSQGSYEQYF.

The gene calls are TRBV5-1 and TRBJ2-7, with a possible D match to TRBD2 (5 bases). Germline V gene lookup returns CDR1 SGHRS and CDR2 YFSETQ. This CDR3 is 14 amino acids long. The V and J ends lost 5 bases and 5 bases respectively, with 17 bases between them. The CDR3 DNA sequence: TGCGCCAGCAGTCCCGAACTAGTAAAGGACGAGCAGTACTTC. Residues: CASSPELVKDEQYF.

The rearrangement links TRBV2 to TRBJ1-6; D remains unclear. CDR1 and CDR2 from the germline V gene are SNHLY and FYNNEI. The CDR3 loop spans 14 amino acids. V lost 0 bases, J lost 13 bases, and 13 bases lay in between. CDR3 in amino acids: CASSEATVSVPLHF. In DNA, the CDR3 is TGTGCCAGCAGTGAAGCTACTGTCTCGGTGCCCCTCCACTTT.

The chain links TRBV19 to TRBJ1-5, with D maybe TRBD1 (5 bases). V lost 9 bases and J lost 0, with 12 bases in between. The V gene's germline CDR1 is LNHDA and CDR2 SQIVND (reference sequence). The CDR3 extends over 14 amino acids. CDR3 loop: CASQDKYSNQPQHF. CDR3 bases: TGTGCCAGCCAGGACAAGTATAGCAATCAGCCCCAGCATTTT.

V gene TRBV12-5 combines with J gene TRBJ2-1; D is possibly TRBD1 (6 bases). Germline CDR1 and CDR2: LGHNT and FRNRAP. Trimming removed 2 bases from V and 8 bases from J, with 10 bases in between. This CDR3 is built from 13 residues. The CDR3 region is CASGLYAGDEQFF. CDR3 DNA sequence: TGTGCTAGTGGTTTGTACGCAGGGGATGAGCAGTTCTTC.

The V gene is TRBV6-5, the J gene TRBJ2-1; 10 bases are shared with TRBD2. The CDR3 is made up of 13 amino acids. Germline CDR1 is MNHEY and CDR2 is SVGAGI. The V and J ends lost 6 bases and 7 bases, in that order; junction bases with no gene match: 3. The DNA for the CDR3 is TGTGCCAGCAGCCCTAGCGGGGGAAATGAGCAGTTCTTC. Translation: CASSPSGGNEQFF.

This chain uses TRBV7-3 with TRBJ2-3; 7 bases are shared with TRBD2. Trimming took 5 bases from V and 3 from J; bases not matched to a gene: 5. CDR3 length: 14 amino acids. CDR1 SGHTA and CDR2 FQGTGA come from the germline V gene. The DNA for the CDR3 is TGTGCCAGCAGCCGCGCGGGGGAGACAGATACGCAGTATTTT. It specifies CASSRAGETDTQYF. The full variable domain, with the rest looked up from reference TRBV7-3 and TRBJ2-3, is GAGVSQTPSNKVTEKGKYVELRCDPISGHTALYWYRQSLGQGPEFLIYFQGTGAADDSGLPNDRFFAVRPEGSVSTLKIQRTERGDSAVYLCASSRAGETDTQYFGPGTRLTVL.

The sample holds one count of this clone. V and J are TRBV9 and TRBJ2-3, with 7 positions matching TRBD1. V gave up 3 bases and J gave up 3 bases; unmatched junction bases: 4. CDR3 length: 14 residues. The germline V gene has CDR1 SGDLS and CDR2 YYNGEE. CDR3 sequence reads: CASSAWDRTDTQYF. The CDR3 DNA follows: TGTGCCAGCAGCGCTTGGGACAGAACAGATACGCAGTATTTT.

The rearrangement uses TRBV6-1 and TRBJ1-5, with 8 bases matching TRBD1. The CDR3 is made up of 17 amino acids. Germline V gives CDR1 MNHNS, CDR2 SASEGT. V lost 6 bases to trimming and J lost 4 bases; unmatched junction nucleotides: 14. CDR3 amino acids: CASSERTGGRLNQPQHF. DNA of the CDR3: TGTGCCAGCAGCGAAAGAACAGGGGGGAGGTTGAATCAGCCCCAGCATTTT.

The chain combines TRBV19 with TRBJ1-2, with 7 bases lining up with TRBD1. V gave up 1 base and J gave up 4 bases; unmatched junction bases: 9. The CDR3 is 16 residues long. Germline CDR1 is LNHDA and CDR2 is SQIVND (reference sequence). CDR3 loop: CASSIVLMDRTYGYTF. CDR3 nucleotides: TGTGCCAGTAGTATAGTCCTGATGGACAGGACCTATGGCTACACCTTC.

In nucleotides, the CDR3 is TGTGCCAGCAGCGTAGGGCTCACCGGGGAGCTGTTTTTT. Its protein product is CASSVGLTGELFF. This sequence joins TRBV9 and TRBJ2-2; no clear D. Looked up from germline, CDR1 is SGDLS and CDR2 is YYNGEE. The V end was cut by 0 bases, the J end by 4 bases, with 4 bases between. The length of the CDR3 is 13 residues. The full variable domain, with the rest looked up from reference TRBV9 and TRBJ2-2, is DSGVTQTPKHLITATGQRVTLRCSPRSGDLSVYWYQQSLDQGLQFLIQYYNGEERAKGNILERFSAQQFPDLHSELNLSSLELGDSALYFCASSVGLTGELFFGEGSRLTVL.

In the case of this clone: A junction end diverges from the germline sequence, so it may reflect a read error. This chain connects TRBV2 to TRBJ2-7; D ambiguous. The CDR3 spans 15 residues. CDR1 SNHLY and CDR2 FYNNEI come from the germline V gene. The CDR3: CASLDRRRMTYEQHF. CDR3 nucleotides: TGTGCCAGTTTAGATCGTCGGCGGATGACCTACGAGCAGCACTTC.

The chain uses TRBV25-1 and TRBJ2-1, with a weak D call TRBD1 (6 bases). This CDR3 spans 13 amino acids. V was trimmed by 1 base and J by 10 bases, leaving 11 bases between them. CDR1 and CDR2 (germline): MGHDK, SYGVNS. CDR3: CASSEWGLGEQFF. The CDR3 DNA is TGTGCCAGCAGTGAATGGGGGCTCGGGGAGCAGTTCTTC.

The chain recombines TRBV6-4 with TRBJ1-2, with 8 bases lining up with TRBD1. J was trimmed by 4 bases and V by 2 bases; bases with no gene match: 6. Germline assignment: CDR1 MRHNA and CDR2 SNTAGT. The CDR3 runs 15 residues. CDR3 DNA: TGTGCCAGCAGTGACACTGGACAGGGAGCCTATGGCTACACCTTC. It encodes CASSDTGQGAYGYTF.

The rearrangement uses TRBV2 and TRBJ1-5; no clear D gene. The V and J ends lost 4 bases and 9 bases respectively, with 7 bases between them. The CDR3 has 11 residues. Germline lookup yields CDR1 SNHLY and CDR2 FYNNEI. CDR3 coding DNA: TGTGCCAGCAGTGTTCGGGGGCCCCAGCATTTT. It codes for CASSVRGPQHF.

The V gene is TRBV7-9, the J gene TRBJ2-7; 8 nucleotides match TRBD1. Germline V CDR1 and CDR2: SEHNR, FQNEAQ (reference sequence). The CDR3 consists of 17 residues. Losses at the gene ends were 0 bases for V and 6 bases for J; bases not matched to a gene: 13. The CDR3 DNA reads TGTGCCAGCAGCTTAGCCCCCCCGACAGGGGCGGTTTTCGAGCAGTACTTC. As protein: CASSLAPPTGAVFEQYF.

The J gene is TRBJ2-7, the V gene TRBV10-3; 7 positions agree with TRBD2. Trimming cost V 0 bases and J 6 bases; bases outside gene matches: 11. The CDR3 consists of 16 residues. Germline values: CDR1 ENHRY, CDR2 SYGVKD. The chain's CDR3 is CAISESVGGRTSEQYF. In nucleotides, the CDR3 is TGTGCCATCAGTGAGTCAGTTGGCGGGAGAACTTCCGAGCAGTACTTC.

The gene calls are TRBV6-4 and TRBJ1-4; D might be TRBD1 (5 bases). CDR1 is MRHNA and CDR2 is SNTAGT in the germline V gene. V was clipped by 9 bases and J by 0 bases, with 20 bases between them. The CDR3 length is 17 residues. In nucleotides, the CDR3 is TGTGCCAGACGGACATTCCAAACCATCGCAACTAATGAAAAACTGTTTTTT. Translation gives CARRTFQTIATNEKLFF.

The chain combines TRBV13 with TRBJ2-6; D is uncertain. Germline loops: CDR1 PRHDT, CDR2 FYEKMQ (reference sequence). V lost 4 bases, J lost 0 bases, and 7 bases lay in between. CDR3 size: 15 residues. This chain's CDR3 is CASSSSYSGANVLTF. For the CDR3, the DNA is TGTGCCAGCAGCTCCAGTTACTCTGGGGCCAACGTCCTGACTTTC.